The 5 T cell receptor beta chains listed next were all sequenced from one sample in a study of blood T cell repertoires in COVID-19. Sequencing was performed with immunoSEQ multiplex PCR; in TCRdb, only in-frame clones are kept and a portion is missing. The table includes some 66,000 clones, 75% to 80% detected once. Material: peripheral blood. All receptors derive from a woman aged 80 or over with acute or convalescent COVID-19.

J is TRBJ1-5 and V is TRBV10-3; 10 bases line up with TRBD1. The CDR3 has 15 amino acids. V lost 5 bases and J lost 5; bases outside the gene matches: 6. Germline CDR1 is ENHRY and CDR2 is SYGVKD. The CDR3 reads CAISRQGATDQPQHF. For the CDR3, the DNA is TGTGCCATCAGTCGACAGGGGGCAACTGATCAGCCCCAGCATTTT.

This clone has a handful of counts. The V and J genes are TRBV6-5 and TRBJ2-1; possibly TRBD2 for D (5 bases). Trimming took off 0 bases at V and 10 bases at J, with 13 bases between the two ends. This CDR3 is 14 amino acids long. Per the germline V gene, CDR1 is MNHEY and CDR2 is SVGAGI. The DNA for the CDR3 is TGTGCCAGCAGTTACTCGCGAACCCCGGGAGAGCAGTTCTTC. Translation: CASSYSRTPGEQFF.

The rearrangement joins TRBV7-9 to TRBJ2-5; possibly TRBD2 for D (6 bases). The V end lost 5 bases, the J end lost 5 bases, and 18 bases lay between the germline ends. CDR1 and CDR2 from the germline V gene are SEHNR and FQNEAQ (reference sequence). The CDR3 is 15 amino acids. The CDR3 sequence is CASSTAGSGVETQYF. CDR3 sequence (DNA): TGTGCCAGCAGCACGGCGGGATCTGGGGTCGAGACCCAGTACTTC.

This clone was recorded only once. The chain links TRBV6-5 to TRBJ2-7; 7 bases fit TRBD1. The germline CDR1 and CDR2 sequences are MNHEY and SVGAGI. This CDR3 spans 13 amino acids. Trimming took 6 bases from V and 7 from J; bases not matched to a gene: 9. The chain's CDR3 is CASRGAGTAEQYF. The CDR3, as DNA: TGTGCCAGCAGGGGAGCAGGGACAGCTGAGCAGTACTTC.

The chain couples TRBV6-5 to TRBJ2-5; 7 bases align to TRBD1. The CDR3 is 15 amino acids. In germline, CDR1 is MNHEY, CDR2 SVGAGI. V gave up 4 bases and J gave up 5 bases; unmatched junction bases: 10. The CDR3 is CASSFRQGGRETQYF. As DNA, the CDR3 is TGTGCCAGCAGTTTCAGACAGGGCGGGCGCGAGACCCAGTACTTC.